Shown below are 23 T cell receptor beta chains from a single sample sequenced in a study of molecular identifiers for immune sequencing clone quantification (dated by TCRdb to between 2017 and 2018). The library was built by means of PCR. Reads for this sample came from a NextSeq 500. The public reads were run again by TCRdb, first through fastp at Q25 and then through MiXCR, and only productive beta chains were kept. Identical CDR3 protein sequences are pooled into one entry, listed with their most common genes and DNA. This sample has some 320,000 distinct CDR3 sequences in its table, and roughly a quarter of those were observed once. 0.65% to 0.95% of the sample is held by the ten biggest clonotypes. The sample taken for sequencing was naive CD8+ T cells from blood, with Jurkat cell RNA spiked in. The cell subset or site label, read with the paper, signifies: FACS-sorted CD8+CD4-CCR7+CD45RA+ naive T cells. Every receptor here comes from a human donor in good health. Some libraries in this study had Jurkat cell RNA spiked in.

In DNA, the CDR3 is TGTGCCAGTCGTTCCTCTGCCCGGGGGTGGGCCGGCAATGAGCAGTTCTTC. Translating it yields CASRSSARGWAGNEQFF. This chain links TRBV27 with TRBJ2-1; TRBD2 might be the D (6 bases). The germline V gene encodes CDR1 MNHEY and CDR2 SMNVEV (reference sequence). The CDR3 totals 17 residues. V shed 9 bases and J shed 6 bases, with 27 bases lying between them.

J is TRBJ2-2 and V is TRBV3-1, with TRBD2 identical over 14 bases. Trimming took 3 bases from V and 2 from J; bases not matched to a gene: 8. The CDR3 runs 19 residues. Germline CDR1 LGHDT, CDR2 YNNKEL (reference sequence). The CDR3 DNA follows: TGTGCCAGCAGCCATCGCTGGGGGACTAGCGGGAGTAACACCGGGGAGCTGTTTTTT. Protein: CASSHRWGTSGSNTGELFF.

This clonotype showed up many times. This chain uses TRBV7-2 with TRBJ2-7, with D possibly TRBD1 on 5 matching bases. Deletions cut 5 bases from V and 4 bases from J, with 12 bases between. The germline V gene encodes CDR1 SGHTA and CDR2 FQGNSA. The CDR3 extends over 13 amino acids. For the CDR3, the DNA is TGTGCCAGCAGCCAGACAGAAGAGTACGAGCAGTACTTC. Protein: CASSQTEEYEQYF. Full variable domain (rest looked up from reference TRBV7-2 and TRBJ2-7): GAGVSQSPSNKVTEKGKDVELRCDPISGHTALYWYRQSLGQGLEFLIYFQGNSAPDKSGLPSDRFSAERTGGSVSTLTIQRTQQEDSAVYLCASSQTEEYEQYFGPGTRLTVT.

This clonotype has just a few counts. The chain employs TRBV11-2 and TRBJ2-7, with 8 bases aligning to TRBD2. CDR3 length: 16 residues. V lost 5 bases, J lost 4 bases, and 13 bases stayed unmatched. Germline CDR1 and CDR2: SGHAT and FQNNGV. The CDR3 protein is CASSPASSGRGYEQYF. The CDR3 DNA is TGTGCCAGCAGCCCCGCGAGCAGCGGGAGAGGATACGAGCAGTACTTC.

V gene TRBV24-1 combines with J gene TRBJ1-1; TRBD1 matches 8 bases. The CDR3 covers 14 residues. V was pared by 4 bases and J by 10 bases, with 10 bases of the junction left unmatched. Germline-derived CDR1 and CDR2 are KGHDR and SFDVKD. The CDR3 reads CATSDLDRDEGAFF. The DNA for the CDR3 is TGTGCCACCAGTGACCTGGACAGGGATGAAGGAGCTTTCTTT.

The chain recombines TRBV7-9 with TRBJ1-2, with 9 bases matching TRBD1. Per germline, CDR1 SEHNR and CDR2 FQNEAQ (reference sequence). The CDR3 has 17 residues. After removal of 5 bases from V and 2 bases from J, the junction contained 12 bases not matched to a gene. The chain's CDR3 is CASSRTGATNINYGYTF. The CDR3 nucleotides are TGTGCCAGCAGCCGGACAGGGGCCACGAACATAAACTATGGCTACACCTTC.

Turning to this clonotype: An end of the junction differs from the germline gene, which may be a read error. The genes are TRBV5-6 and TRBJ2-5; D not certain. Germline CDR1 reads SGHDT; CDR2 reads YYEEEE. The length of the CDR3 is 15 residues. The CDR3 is CASSLYSCLPETQCF. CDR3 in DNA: TGTGCCAGCAGCTTGTATTCATGTCTTCCCGAGACCCAGTGCTTC.

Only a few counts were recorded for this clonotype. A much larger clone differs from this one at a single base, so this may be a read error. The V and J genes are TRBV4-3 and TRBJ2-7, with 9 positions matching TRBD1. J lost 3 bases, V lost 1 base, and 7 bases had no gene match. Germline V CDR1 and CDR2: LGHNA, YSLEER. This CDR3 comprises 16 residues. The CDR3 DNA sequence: TGCGCCAGCAGCCAAGCCGCCGGGACAGGGAGCTACGAGCAGTACTTC. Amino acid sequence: CASSQAAGTGSYEQYF.

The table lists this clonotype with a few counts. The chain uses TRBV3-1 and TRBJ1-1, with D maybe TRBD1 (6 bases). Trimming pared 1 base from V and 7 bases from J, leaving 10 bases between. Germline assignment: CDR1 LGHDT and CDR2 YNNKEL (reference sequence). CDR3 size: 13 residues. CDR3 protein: CASSQAGQLEAFF. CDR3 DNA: TGTGCCAGCAGCCAAGCTGGACAGCTTGAAGCTTTCTTT.

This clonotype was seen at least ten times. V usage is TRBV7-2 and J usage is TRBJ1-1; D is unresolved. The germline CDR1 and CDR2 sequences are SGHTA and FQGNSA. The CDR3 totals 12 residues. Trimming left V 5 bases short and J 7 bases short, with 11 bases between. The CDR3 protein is CASSAGPLEAFF. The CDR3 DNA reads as TGTGCCAGCAGCGCTGGACCGCTTGAAGCTTTCTTT.

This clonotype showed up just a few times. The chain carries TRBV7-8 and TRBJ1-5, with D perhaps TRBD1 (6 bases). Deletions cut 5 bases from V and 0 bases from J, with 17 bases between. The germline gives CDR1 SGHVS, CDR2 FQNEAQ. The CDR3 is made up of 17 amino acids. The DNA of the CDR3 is TGTGCCAGCAGCATAAATCCGGGACAACATAGCAATCAGCCCCAGCATTTT. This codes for CASSINPGQHSNQPQHF.

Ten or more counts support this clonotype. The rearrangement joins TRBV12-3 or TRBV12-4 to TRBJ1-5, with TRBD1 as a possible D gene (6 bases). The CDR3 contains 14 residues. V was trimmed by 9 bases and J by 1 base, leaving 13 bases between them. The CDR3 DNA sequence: TGTGCCAGTTCGCAGGGGTTCAGCAATCAGCCCCAGCATTTT. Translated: CASSQGFSNQPQHF.

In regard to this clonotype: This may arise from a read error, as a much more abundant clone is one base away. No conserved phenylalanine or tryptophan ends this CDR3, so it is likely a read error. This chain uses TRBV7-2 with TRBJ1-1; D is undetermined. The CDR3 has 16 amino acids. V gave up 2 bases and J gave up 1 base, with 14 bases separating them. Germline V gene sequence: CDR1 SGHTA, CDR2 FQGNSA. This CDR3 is CASSLHLGGPNTEAFS. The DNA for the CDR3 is TGTGCCAGCAGCTTACACCTGGGAGGGCCGAACACTGAAGCTTTCTCT.

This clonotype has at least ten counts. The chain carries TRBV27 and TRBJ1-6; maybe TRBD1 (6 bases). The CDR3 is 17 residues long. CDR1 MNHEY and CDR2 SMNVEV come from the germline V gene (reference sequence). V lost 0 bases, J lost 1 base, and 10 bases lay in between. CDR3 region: CASSLSAGASYNSPLHF. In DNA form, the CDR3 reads TGTGCCAGCAGTTTATCGGCGGGGGCATCCTATAATTCACCCCTCCACTTT.

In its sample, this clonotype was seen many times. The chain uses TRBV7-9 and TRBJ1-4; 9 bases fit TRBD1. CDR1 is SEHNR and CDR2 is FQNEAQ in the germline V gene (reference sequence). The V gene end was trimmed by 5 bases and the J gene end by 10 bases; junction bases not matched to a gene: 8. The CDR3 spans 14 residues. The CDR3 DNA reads TGTGCCAGCAGCCCCTGGACAGGGGAGGGAAAACTGTTTTTT. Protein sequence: CASSPWTGEGKLFF.

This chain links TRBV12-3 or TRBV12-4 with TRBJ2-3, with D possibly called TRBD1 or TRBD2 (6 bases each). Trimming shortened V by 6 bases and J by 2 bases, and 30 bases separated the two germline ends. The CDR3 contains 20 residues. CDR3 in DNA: TGTGCCAGCAGCATCCCAACAGGGTCTCTAAGTCGGGGGCACACAGATACGCAGTATTTT. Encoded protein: CASSIPTGSLSRGHTDTQYF.

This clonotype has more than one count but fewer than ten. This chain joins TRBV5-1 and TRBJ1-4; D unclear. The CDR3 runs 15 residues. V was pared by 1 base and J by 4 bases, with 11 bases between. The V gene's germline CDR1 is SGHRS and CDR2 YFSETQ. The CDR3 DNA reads TGCGCCAGCAGCTTGAAGGGAGACGTTAATGAAAAACTGTTTTTT. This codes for CASSLKGDVNEKLFF. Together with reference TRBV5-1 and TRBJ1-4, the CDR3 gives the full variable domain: KAGVTQTPRYLIKTRGQQVTLSCSPISGHRSVSWYQQTPGQGLQFLFEYFSETQRNKGNFPGRFSGRQFSNSRSEMNVSTLELGDSALYLCASSLKGDVNEKLFFGSGTQLSVL.

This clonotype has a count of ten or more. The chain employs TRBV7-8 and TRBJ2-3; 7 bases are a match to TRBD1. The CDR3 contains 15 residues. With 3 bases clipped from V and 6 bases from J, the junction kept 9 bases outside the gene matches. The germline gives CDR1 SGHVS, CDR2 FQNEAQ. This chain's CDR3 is CASSFKGATFDTQYF. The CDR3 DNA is TGTGCCAGCAGCTTTAAGGGGGCGACATTTGATACGCAGTATTTT.

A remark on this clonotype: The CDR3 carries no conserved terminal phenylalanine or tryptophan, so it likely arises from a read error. The CDR3 loop reads CSVETGGADTGELFL. The CDR3 region has the DNA TGCAGCGTTGAGACAGGGGGCGCGGACACCGGGGAGCTGTTTCTT. The chain recombines TRBV29-1 with TRBJ2-2, with 10 bases identical to TRBD1. The V gene's germline CDR1 is SQVTM and CDR2 ANQGSEA. This CDR3 is 15 amino acids long. V gave up 3 bases and J gave up 3 bases; unmatched junction bases: 4.

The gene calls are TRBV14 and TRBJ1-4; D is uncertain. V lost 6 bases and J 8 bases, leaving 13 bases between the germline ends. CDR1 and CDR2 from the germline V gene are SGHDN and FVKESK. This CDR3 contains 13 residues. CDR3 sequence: CASRVRGSEKLFF. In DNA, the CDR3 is TGTGCCAGCAGGGTACGGGGTAGCGAAAAACTGTTTTTT. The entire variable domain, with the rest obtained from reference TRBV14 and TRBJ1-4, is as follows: EAGVTQFPSHSVIEKGQTVTLRCDPISGHDNLYWYRRVMGKEIKFLLHFVKESKQDESGMPNNRFLAERTGGTYSTLKVQPAELEDSGVYFCASRVRGSEKLFFGSGTQLSVL.

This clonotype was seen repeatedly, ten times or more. The CDR3 DNA follows: TGTGCCAGCAGCTTTGGTCGGAGCAATCATAGCAATCAGCCCCAGCATTTT. Amino acids: CASSFGRSNHSNQPQHF. The V gene is TRBV7-2, the J gene TRBJ1-5; unclear D gene. The CDR3 consists of 17 residues. Looked up from germline, CDR1 is SGHTA and CDR2 is FQGNSA. V shed 3 bases and J shed 0 bases, with 15 bases lying between them.

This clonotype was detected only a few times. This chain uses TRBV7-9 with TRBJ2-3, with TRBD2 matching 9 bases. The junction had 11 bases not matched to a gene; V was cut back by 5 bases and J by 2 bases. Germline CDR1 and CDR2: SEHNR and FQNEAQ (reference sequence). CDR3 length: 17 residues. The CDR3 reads CASSAAAGTSLTDTQYF. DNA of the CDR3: TGTGCCAGCAGCGCGGCGGCCGGGACTAGCCTCACAGATACGCAGTATTTT.

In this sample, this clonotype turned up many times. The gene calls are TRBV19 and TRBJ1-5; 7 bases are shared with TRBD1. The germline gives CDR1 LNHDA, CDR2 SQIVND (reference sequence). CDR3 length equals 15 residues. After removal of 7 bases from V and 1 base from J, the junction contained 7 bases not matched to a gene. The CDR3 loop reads CASTQYRGSNQPQHF. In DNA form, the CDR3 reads TGTGCCAGTACCCAATACAGGGGAAGCAATCAGCCCCAGCATTTT.